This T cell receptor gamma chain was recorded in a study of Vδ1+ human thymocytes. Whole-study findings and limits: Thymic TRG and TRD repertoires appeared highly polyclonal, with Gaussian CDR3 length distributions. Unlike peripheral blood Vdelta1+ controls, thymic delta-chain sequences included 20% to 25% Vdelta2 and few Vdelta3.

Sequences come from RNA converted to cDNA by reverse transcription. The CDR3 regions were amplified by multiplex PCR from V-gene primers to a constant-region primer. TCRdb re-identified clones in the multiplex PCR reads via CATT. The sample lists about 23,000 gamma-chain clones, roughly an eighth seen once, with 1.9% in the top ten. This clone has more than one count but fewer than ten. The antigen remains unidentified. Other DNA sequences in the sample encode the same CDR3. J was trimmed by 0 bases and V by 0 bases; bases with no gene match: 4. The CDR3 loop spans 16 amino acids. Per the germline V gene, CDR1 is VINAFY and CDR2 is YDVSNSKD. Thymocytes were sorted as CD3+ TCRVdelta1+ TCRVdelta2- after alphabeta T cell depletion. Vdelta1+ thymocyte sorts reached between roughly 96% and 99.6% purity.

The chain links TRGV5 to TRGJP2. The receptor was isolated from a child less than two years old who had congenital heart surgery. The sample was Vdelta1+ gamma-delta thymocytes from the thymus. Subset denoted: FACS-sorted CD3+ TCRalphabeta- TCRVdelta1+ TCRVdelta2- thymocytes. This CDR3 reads CATWDRPHSSDWIKTF. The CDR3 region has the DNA TGTGCCACCTGGGACAGGCCCCATAGTAGTGATTGGATCAAGACGTTT.